Listed below are T cell receptor beta chains from one sample, sequenced in a study of blood T cell repertoires in COVID-19. The repertoire was sequenced with immunoSEQ multiplex PCR; TCRdb's copy has only in-frame clones and lacks some. The sample contains about 200,000 clones, just over 85% of which appear only once. Sequenced sample: peripheral blood. The receptors originated from a young man with active or convalescent COVID-19. Both conserved end residues are part of each CDR3. The D gene is left open where the match is weak. Where a row states a size, it is once, few, many or the class of an expanded clone; other rows omit it.

>TRBV5-1|NA|TRBJ2-3|NA
TGCGCCAGCAGCTCCCTCACAGATACGCAGTATTTT
CASSSLTDTQYF
>TRBV7-2|NA|TRBJ2-1|once
TGTGCCAGCAGCCCTAAGTATGAGCAGTTCTTC
CASSPKYEQFF
>TRBV11-2|NA|TRBJ2-5|NA
TGTGCCAGCAGCTTACTCCTTGGGGGCGGGAGAACCCCAGGGGAGACCCAGTACTTC
CASSLLLGGGRTPGETQYF
>TRBV25-1|NA|TRBJ1-5|NA
TGTGCCTCTCGTTCAGAAGGGGGCAATCAGCCCCAGCATTTT
CASRSEGGNQPQHF
>TRBV28|NA|TRBJ1-1|NA
TGTGCCAGCACCTCTCCCCTCGGAGCCCGAAACACTGAAGCTTTCTTT
CASTSPLGARNTEAFF
>TRBV5-8|NA|TRBJ1-5|NA
TGTGCCAGCAGCTTCTCTAATCAGCCCCAGCATTTT
CASSFSNQPQHF
>TRBV6-9|NA|TRBJ1-5|NA
TGTGCCAGCAGTTATACAGGAAGGGGCAATCAGCCCCAGCATTTT
CASSYTGRGNQPQHF
>TRBV12-3/TRBV12-4|NA|TRBJ2-7|NA
TGTGCCAGCACCCCGGAGGAATCCTACGAGCAGTACTTC
CASTPEESYEQYF
>TRBV28|TRBD1|TRBJ1-5|NA
TGTGCCAGCAGTTTTCGGGCGGGACAGGGCAATCAGCCCCAGCATTTT
CASSFRAGQGNQPQHF
>TRBV7-8|NA|TRBJ2-7|NA
TGTGCCAGCAGCTTAGGGGGCCAGTCTTACGAGCAGTACTTC
CASSLGGQSYEQYF
>TRBV27|NA|TRBJ2-7|NA
TGTGCCAGCAGCCCAAGGGTGCCAGGGATCTCCTACGAGCAGTACTTC
CASSPRVPGISYEQYF
>TRBV6-6|NA|TRBJ2-7|NA
TGTGCCAGCAGTTACCTGGGGGCCGCCTACGAGCAGTACTTC
CASSYLGAAYEQYF
>TRBV30|TRBD2|TRBJ2-1|NA
TGTGCCTGGAGTACTAGCGGGAACCGAGAGCAGTTCTTC
CAWSTSGNREQFF
>TRBV27|NA|TRBJ2-1|NA
TGTGCCAGCAGTTTAACCCCGAACCAGGGGTATGCGCAGTTCTTC
CASSLTPNQGYAQFF
>TRBV19|TRBD1|TRBJ1-1|NA
TGTGCCAGTAGGATGATAAGACAGGGGATGAACACTGAAGCTTTCTTT
CASRMIRQGMNTEAFF
>TRBV5-4|NA|TRBJ2-7|NA
TGTGCCAGCAGCTTTTTGACAGGGGGACTAGAGAACGAGCAGTACTTC
CASSFLTGGLENEQYF
>TRBV7-3|NA|TRBJ1-6|NA
TGTGCCAGCAGCTTAATGGGTAGCGCTAATTCACCCCTCCACTTT
CASSLMGSANSPLHF
>TRBV6-5|NA|TRBJ1-1|NA
TGTGCCAGCAGCCGGGGGGATATGAACACTGAAGCTTTCTTT
CASSRGDMNTEAFF
>TRBV28|TRBD1|TRBJ2-7|NA
TGTGCCAGCGGTGGGACAGGGTTTCACGAGCAGTACTTC
CASGGTGFHEQYF
>TRBV5-4|TRBD2|TRBJ2-3|NA
TGTGCCAGCAGCTTTAGCGGGAACACAGATACGCAGTATTTT
CASSFSGNTDTQYF
>TRBV27|TRBD2|TRBJ2-1|NA
TGTGCCAGCAGACTACTAGCGGTCTCCTACAATGAGCAGTTCTTC
CASRLLAVSYNEQFF
>TRBV4-2|NA|TRBJ1-2|NA
TGTGCCAGCAGCCAGGAGACGGGGGGGTCCTATGGCTACACCTTC
CASSQETGGSYGYTF
>TRBV3-1/TRBV3-2|TRBD2|TRBJ2-2|NA
TGTGCCAGCAGCCAAGGCCCGGGACTAGCATCCGGGGAGCTGTTTTTT
CASSQGPGLASGELFF
>TRBV28|NA|TRBJ2-4|NA
TGTGCCAGCAGCGGACAGCCAGCCAACATTCAGTACTTC
CASSGQPANIQYF
>TRBV11-2|TRBD1|TRBJ2-1|NA
TGTGCCAGCAACTCGGAGATCGGGACAGGGGTCAATGAGCAGTTCTTC
CASNSEIGTGVNEQFF
>TRBV7-9|TRBD2|TRBJ2-7|NA
TGTGCCAGCAGCCCCTGGTGGTCTAGCGGGAGACTTGGTGGCGAGCAGTACTTC
CASSPWWSSGRLGGEQYF
>TRBV4-1|TRBD2|TRBJ2-5|NA
TGCGCCAGCAGCCAATCCACTGTTGCGGGAGCCCTTGTGGAGACCCAGTACTTC
CASSQSTVAGALVETQYF
>TRBV13|TRBD2|TRBJ2-7|NA
TGTGCCAGCAGCCACAATAGCGGGGACTTCTACGAGCAGTACTTC
CASSHNSGDFYEQYF
>TRBV19|NA|TRBJ1-5|NA
TGTGCCAGTAGCGATCAGGGGTTTGGTAGCAATCAGCCCCAGCATTTT
CASSDQGFGSNQPQHF
>TRBV19|TRBD1|TRBJ1-2|NA
TGTGCCAGTAGTAGACAGGGTCGTGGCTACACCTTC
CASSRQGRGYTF
>TRBV19|TRBD1|TRBJ2-7|NA
TGTGCCAGTAGCCCCAGGGGGCAGGGGGGATACGAGCAGTACTTC
CASSPRGQGGYEQYF
>TRBV28|TRBD1|TRBJ1-5|NA
TGTGCCAACGGACGAATCTCACAGGGGAATCAGCCCCAGCATTTT
CANGRISQGNQPQHF
>TRBV14|TRBD1|TRBJ2-2|NA
TGTGCCAGCAGCCAAGATTTTGCCAATATACGGACAGGCGGGGAGCTGTTTTTT
CASSQDFANIRTGGELFF
>TRBV4-2|TRBD2|TRBJ2-5|NA
TGTGCCAGCAGCCAGGGGCCGACTAGCGGGAGCCAAGAGACCCAGTACTTC
CASSQGPTSGSQETQYF
>TRBV10-3|NA|TRBJ1-2|NA
TGTGCCATCAGTGATGGAGGCTATGGCTACACCTTC
CAISDGGYGYTF
>TRBV5-1|NA|TRBJ1-2|NA
TGCGCCAGCAGCTTGGGAATCGGACAGACCACTAACTATGGCTACACCTTC
CASSLGIGQTTNYGYTF
>TRBV13|TRBD2|TRBJ2-2|once
TGTGCCAGCATAAGGGTCCGGGAGGCCGGGGAGCTGTTTTTT
CASIRVREAGELFF